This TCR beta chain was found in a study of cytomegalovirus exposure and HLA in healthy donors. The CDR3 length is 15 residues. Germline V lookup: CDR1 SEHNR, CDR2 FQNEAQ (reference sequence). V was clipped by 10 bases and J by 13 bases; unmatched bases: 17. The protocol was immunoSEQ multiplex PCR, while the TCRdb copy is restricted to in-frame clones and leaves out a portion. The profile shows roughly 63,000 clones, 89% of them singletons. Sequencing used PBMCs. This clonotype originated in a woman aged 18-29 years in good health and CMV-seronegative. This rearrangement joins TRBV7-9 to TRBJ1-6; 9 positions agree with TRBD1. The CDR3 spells CATHVRDRDGSPLHF. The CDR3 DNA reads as TGTGCCACCCACGTCCGGGACAGGGATGGTTCGCCCCTCCACTTT.